This TCR beta chain was captured in a study of post-analysis software for immune sequencing data. Study-wide background: Relapsing-remitting, secondary progressive and progressive-relapsing forms of multiple sclerosis all featured among disease courses. General study findings and limits: A handful of TRBV segments were more frequent in patients than controls; TRBV5-6, TRBV5-1 and TRBV20-1 belonged to this group.

TCR beta cDNA libraries had unique molecular identifiers. MiXCR was run by TCRdb on the PCR reads, yielding one entry per CDR3 protein. Here the sample spans approximately 730,000 distinct CDR3 sequences, around 46% being singletons. Germline CDR1 and CDR2: SQVTM and ANQGSEA. The CDR3 sequence is 15 residues long. V was trimmed by 1 base and J by 5 bases, leaving 14 bases between them. Notes on this clonotype: Its target is not known.

Sequenced sample: blood. The gene calls are TRBV29-1 and TRBJ1-4; no firm D call. This receptor was taken from a girl aged 5 to 17 with multiple sclerosis. The CDR3 DNA reads as TGCAGCGTTGAAGCCCCTCTGGGAGGGAATGAAAAACTGTTTTTT. Translation gives CSVEAPLGGNEKLFF.